This TCR beta chain was documented in a study of control samples from healthy donors and cancer patients. Repertoires were generated with immunoSEQ multiplex PCR, while TCRdb's copy carries only in-frame clones and drops some. The sample holds fewer than 65,000 clones; under 90% are singletons and the top ten take roughly 9.1%. The length of the CDR3 is 13 residues. Trimming removed 4 bases at V and 12 bases at J, with 16 bases between. Germline assignment: CDR1 LNHNV and CDR2 YYDKDF (reference sequence). What was sequenced was blood. The TCR originated in a man in his 70s in good health. The rearrangement joins TRBV15 to TRBJ2-1; D unclear. CDR3 region: CATSKGPTSSQFF. CDR3 DNA: TGTGCCACCAGCAAAGGCCCTACCTCCTCGCAGTTCTTC.